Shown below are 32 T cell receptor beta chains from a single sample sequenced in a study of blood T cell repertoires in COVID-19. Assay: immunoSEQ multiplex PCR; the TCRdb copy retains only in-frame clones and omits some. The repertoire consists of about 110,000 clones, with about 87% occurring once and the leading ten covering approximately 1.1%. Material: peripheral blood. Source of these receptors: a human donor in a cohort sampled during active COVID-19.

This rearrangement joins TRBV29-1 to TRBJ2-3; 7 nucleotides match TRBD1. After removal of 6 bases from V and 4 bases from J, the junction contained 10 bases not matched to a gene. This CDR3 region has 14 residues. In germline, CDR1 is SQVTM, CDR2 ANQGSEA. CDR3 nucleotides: TGCAGCGTCGCCGGGACAGTGGTCGCAGATACGCAGTATTTT. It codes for CSVAGTVVADTQYF.

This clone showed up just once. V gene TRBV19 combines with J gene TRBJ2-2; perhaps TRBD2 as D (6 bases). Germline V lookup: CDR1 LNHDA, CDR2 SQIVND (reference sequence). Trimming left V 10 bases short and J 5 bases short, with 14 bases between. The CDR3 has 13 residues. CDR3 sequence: CATLGGVTGELFF. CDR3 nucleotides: TGTGCCACCTTGGGCGGGGTTACCGGGGAGCTGTTTTTT.

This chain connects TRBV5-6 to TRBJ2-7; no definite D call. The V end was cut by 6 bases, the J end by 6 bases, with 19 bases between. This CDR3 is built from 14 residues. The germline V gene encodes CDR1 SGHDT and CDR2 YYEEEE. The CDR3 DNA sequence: TGTGCCAGCATCGAAATGGGTTTTCCGGGCGAGCAGTACTTC. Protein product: CASIEMGFPGEQYF. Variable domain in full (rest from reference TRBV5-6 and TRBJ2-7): DAGVTQSPTHLIKTRGQQVTLRCSPKSGHDTVSWYQQALGQGPQFIFQYYEEEERQRGNFPDRFSGHQFPNYSSELNVNALLLGDSALYLCASIEMGFPGEQYFGPGTRLTVT.

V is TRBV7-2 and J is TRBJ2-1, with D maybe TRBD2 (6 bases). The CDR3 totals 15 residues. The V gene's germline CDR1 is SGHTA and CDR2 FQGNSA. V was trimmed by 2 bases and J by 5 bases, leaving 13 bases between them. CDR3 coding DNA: TGTGCCAGCAGCTTACTCCGGCGGGGAAACAATGAGCAGTTCTTC. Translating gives CASSLLRRGNNEQFF.

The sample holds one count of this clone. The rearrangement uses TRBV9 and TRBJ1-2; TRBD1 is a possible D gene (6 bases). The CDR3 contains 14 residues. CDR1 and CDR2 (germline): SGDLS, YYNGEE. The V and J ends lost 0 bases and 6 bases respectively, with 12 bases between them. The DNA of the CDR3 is TGTGCCAGCAGCGTAGTAGTCAGGGGCCATGGCTACACCTTC. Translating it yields CASSVVVRGHGYTF.

CDR3 DNA: TGCGCCAGCAGTGAGAAGGGACGGAGGGATCAGCCCCAGCATTTT. Protein: CASSEKGRRDQPQHF. The chain joins TRBV10-1 to TRBJ1-5; D may be TRBD1 (5 bases). The germline V gene encodes CDR1 WNHNN and CDR2 SYGVQD (reference sequence). Trimming shortened V by 2 bases and J by 5 bases, and 13 bases separated the two germline ends. This CDR3 is 15 amino acids long.

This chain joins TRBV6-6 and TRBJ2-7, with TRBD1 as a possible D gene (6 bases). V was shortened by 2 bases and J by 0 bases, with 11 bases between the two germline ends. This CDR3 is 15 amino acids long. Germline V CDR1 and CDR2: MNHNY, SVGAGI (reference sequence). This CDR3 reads CASSYRGHSSYEQYF. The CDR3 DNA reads TGTGCCAGCAGTTACAGGGGACATAGCTCCTACGAGCAGTACTTC.

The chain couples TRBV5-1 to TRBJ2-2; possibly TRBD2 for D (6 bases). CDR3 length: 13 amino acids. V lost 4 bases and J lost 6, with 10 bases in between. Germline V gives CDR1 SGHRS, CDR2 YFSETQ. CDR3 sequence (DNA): TGCGCCAGCAGCCCGGGAGCGGCCGGGGAGCTGTTTTTT. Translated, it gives CASSPGAAGELFF.

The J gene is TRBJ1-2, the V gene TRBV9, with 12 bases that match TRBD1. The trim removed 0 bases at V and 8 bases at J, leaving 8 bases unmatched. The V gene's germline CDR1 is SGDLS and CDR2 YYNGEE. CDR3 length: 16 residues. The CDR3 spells CASSVGWDRGLEGYTF. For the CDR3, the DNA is TGTGCCAGCAGCGTAGGTTGGGACAGGGGGCTAGAAGGCTACACCTTC.

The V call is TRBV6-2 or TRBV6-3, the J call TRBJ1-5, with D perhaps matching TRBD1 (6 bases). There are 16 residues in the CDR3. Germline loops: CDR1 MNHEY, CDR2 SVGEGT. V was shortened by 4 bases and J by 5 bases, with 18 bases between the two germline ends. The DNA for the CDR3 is TGTGCCAGCAGTTTGCTCAGGACAGAAGCTTATCAGCCCCAGCATTTT. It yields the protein CASSLLRTEAYQPQHF.

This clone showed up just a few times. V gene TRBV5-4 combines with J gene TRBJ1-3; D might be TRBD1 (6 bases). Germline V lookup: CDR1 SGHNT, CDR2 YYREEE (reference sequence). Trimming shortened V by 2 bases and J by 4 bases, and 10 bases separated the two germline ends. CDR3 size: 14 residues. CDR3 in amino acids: CASSFGQRGNTIYF. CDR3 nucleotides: TGTGCCAGCAGCTTTGGACAGCGAGGAAACACCATATATTTT.

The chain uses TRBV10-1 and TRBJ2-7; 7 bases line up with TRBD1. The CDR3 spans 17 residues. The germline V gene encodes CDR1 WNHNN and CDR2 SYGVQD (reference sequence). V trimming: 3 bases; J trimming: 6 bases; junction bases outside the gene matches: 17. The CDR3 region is CASSDDATGPFSLEQYF. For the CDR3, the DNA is TGCGCCAGCAGTGATGACGCGACAGGGCCCTTTTCCCTCGAGCAGTACTTC.

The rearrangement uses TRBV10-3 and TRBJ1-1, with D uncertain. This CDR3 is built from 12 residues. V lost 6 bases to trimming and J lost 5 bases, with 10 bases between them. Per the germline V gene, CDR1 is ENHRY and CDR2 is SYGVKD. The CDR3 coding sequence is TGTGCCATCAGGACAACGGGGACTGAAGCTTTCTTT. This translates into CAIRTTGTEAFF.

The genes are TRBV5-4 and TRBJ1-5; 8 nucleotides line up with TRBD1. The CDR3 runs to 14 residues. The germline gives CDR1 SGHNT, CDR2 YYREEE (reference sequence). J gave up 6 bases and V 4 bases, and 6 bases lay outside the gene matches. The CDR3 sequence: CASSVQGAVQPQHF. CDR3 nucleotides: TGTGCCAGCAGCGTTCAGGGGGCGGTTCAGCCCCAGCATTTT.

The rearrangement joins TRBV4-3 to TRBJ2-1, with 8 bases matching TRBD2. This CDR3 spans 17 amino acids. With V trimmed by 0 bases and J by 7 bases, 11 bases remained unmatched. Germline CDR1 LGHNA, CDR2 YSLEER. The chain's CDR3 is CASSQEATSGGRNEQFF. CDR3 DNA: TGCGCCAGCAGCCAAGAGGCTACCAGCGGGGGACGGAATGAGCAGTTCTTC.

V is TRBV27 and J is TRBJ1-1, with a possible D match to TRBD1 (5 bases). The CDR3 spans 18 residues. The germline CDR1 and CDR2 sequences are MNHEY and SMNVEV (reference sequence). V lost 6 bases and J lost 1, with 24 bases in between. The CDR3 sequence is CASRRIDFGAGSNTEAFF. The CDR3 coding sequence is TGTGCCAGCAGGCGGATCGACTTTGGGGCGGGGTCGAACACTGAAGCTTTCTTT.

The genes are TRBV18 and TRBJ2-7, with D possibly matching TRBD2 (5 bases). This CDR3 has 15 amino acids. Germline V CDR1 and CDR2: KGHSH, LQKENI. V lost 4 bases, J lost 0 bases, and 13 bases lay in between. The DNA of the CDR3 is TGTGCCAGCTCACGACGGGATCTCAACTCCTACGAGCAGTACTTC. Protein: CASSRRDLNSYEQYF.

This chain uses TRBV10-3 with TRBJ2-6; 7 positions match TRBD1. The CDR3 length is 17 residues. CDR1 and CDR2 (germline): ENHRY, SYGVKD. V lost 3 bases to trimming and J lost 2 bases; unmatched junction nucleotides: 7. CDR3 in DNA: TGTGCCATCAGTGAACACAGGGGCGGCGCTGGGGCCAACGTCCTGACTTTC. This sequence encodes CAISEHRGGAGANVLTF.

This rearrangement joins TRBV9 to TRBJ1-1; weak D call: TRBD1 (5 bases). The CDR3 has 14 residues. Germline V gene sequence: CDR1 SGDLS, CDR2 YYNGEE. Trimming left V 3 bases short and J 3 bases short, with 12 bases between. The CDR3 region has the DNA TGTGCCAGCAGCGCGGGGGTGGTGGACACTGAAGCTTTCTTT. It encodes CASSAGVVDTEAFF.

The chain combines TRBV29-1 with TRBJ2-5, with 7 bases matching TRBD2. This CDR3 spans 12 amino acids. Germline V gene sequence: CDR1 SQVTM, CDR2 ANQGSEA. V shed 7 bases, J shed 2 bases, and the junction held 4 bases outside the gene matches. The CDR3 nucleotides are TGCAGCGGGGGGGACTATCAAGAGACCCAGTACTTC. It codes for CSGGDYQETQYF.

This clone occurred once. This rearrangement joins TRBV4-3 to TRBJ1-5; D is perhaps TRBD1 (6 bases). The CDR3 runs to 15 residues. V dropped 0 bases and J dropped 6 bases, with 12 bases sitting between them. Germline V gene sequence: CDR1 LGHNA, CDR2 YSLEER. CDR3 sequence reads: CASSQDLNRAQPQHF. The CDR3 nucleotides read TGCGCCAGCAGCCAAGATCTCAACAGGGCTCAGCCCCAGCATTTT.

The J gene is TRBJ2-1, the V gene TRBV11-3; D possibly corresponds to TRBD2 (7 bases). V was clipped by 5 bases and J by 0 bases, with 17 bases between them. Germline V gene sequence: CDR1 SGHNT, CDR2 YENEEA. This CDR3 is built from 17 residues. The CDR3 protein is CASSGIAGASSYNEQFF. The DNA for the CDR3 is TGTGCCAGCAGCGGAATCGCGGGGGCGAGCTCCTACAATGAGCAGTTCTTC.

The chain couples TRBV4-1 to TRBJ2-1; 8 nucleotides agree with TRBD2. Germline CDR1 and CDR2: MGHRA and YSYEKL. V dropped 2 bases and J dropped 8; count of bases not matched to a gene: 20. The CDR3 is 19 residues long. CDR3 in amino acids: CASSQYPPNVAGGGDEQFF. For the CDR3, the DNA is TGCGCCAGCAGCCAATATCCCCCAAATGTTGCGGGGGGCGGGGATGAGCAGTTCTTC.

The CDR3 nucleotides read TGCGCCAGCAGGAGAGGAGACAGGTGGGACTACGAGCAGTACTTC. Translated, it gives CASRRGDRWDYEQYF. This sequence joins TRBV4-1 and TRBJ2-7; D might be TRBD1 (6 bases). The germline V gene encodes CDR1 MGHRA and CDR2 YSYEKL. This CDR3 spans 15 amino acids. The V end lost 6 bases, the J end lost 3 bases, and 18 bases lay between the germline ends.

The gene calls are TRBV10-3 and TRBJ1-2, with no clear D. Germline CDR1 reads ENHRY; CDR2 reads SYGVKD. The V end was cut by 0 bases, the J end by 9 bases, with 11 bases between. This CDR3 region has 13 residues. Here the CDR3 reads CAISESGEVSYTF. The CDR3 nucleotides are TGTGCCATCAGTGAGTCTGGTGAGGTTAGCTACACCTTC.

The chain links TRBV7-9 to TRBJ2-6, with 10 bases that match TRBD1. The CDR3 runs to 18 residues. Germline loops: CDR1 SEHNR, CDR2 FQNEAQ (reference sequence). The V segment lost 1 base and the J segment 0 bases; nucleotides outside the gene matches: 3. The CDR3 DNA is TGTGCCAGCAGCTTAGGGACAGGGGGAGGCTCTGGGGCCAACGTCCTGACTTTC. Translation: CASSLGTGGGSGANVLTF.

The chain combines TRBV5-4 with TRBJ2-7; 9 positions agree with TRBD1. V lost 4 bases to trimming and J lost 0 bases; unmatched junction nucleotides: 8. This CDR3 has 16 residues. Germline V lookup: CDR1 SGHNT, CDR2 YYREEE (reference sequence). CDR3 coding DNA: TGTGCCAGCAGCCCCGACAGGGGGGCCCCCTCCTACGAGCAGTACTTC. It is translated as CASSPDRGAPSYEQYF.

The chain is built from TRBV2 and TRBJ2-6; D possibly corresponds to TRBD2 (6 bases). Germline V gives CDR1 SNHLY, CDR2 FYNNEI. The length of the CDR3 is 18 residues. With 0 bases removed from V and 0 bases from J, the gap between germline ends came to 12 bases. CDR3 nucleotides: TGTGCCAGCAGTGAAGCGCGGGGCAGAGGCTCTGGGGCCAACGTCCTGACTTTC. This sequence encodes CASSEARGRGSGANVLTF. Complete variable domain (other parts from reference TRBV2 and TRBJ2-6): EPEVTQTPSHQVTQMGQEVILRCVPISNHLYFYWYRQILGQKVEFLVSFYNNEISEKSEIFDDQFSVERPDGSNFTLKIRSTKLEDSAMYFCASSEARGRGSGANVLTFGAGSRLTVL.

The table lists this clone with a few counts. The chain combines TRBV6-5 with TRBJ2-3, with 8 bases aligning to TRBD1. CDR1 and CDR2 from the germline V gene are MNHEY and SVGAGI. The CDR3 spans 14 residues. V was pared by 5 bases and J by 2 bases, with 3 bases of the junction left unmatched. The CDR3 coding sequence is TGTGCCAGCAGTCGGACAGGGACCACAGATACGCAGTATTTT. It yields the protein CASSRTGTTDTQYF.

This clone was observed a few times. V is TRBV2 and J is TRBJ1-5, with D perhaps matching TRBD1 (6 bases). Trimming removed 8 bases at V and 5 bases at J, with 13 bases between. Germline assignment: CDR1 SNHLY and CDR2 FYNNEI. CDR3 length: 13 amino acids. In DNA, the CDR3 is TGTGCCAGCTCCGCAGGGGAGCATCAGCCCCAGCATTTT. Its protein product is CASSAGEHQPQHF. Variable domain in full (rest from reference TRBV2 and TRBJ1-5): EPEVTQTPSHQVTQMGQEVILRCVPISNHLYFYWYRQILGQKVEFLVSFYNNEISEKSEIFDDQFSVERPDGSNFTLKIRSTKLEDSAMYFCASSAGEHQPQHFGDGTRLSIL.

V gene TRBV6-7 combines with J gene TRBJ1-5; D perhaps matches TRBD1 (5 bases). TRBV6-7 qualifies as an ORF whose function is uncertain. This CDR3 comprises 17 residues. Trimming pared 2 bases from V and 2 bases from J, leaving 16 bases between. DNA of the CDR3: TGTGCCAGCAGTTACCCCCAGGGTAATTCTGGCAATCAGCCCCAGCATTTT. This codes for CASSYPQGNSGNQPQHF.

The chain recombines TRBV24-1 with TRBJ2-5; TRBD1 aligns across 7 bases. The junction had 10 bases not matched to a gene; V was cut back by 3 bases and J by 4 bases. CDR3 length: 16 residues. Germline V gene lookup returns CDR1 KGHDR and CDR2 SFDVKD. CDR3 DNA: TGTGCCACCAGTGATCCACGATTGGCAGGGGGAGAGACCCAGTACTTC. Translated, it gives CATSDPRLAGGETQYF.